A single sample gave rise to the 24 T cell receptor beta chains below, sequenced in a study of identical twins (dated by TCRdb to the mid-2010s). Preparation of the library involved 5' RACE. Instrument used: Illumina HiSeq 2000. TCRdb reprocessing: public reads trimmed at Q25 with fastp, clones called with MiXCR, in-frame beta chains kept. Records with the same CDR3 protein are collapsed into one entry carrying the most frequent genes and DNA. Within this sample are approximately 700,000 distinct CDR3 sequences, with about 18% of them counted one time only. Together, the top ten hold around 13% of the sample. The data also belong to a second study, concerning T cells expressing NK-cell markers.

The specimen was PBMCs. The receptors derive from a woman aged 18-29 years in good health.

J is TRBJ2-5 and V is TRBV12-3 or TRBV12-4, with TRBD2 identical over 10 bases. The CDR3 loop spans 16 amino acids. Trimming cost V 5 bases and J 5 bases; bases outside gene matches: 11. The CDR3, as DNA: TGTGCCAGCAGTAGCCCAGCGGGAGGGCCCAGGGAGACCCAGTACTTC. Protein: CASSSPAGGPRETQYF.

The chain uses TRBV10-3 and TRBJ1-6; D perhaps matches TRBD1 (6 bases). The length of the CDR3 is 13 residues. The germline gives CDR1 ENHRY, CDR2 SYGVKD. With 6 bases removed from V and 9 bases from J, the gap between germline ends came to 12 bases. CDR3 DNA sequence: TGTGCCATCAGGGGGGCGAAGGGTTCACCCCTCCACTTT. Protein: CAIRGAKGSPLHF.

The chain uses TRBV20-1 and TRBJ2-2; D remains ambiguous. V was pared by 5 bases and J by 6 bases, with 13 bases between. Looked up from germline, CDR1 is DFQATT and CDR2 is SNEGSKA (reference sequence). This CDR3 contains 13 residues. The chain's CDR3 is CSASDLFAGELFF. CDR3 DNA sequence: TGCAGTGCTTCGGACCTCTTCGCCGGGGAGCTGTTTTTT.

The sample holds a few counts of this clonotype. The rearrangement uses TRBV29-1 and TRBJ2-3; D gene uncertain. Looked up from germline, CDR1 is SQVTM and CDR2 is ANQGSEA. V lost 4 bases, J lost 1 base, and 9 bases lay in between. The CDR3 runs 13 residues. This CDR3 reads CSVAAARTDTQYF. CDR3 sequence (DNA): TGCAGCGTTGCGGCAGCCCGCACAGATACGCAGTATTTT.

This clonotype has a handful of counts. This chain uses TRBV20-1 with TRBJ1-2; the match to TRBD1 covers 8 bases. CDR1 and CDR2 from the germline V gene are DFQATT and SNEGSKA (reference sequence). Losses at the gene ends were 2 bases for V and 4 bases for J; bases not matched to a gene: 6. The CDR3 is 14 amino acids. The CDR3 spells CSARWQGAGYGYTF. The DNA of the CDR3 is TGCAGTGCTAGATGGCAGGGGGCTGGCTATGGCTACACCTTC.

This chain links TRBV5-1 with TRBJ1-1; D gene uncertain. CDR1 is SGHRS, CDR2 YFSETQ, per germline. V gave up 0 bases and J gave up 0 bases, with 12 bases separating them. CDR3 length: 16 amino acids. The CDR3 coding sequence is TGCGCCAGCAGCTTGGGAACAGAGTTCATGAACACTGAAGCTTTCTTT. Protein product: CASSLGTEFMNTEAFF.

The chain is built from TRBV11-3 and TRBJ2-7; 7 bases are shared with TRBD1. The CDR3 contains 13 residues. Germline V gene data show CDR1 as SGHNT and CDR2 as YENEEA. V lost 1 base and J lost 11; bases outside the gene matches: 8. For the CDR3, the DNA is TGTGCCAGCAGCTTAGGAGGGACAGCGGAGGAGTACTTC. Encoded protein: CASSLGGTAEEYF. The complete variable domain, with remaining parts taken from reference TRBV11-3 and TRBJ2-7, reads EAGVVQSPRYKIIEKKQPVAFWCNPISGHNTLYWYLQNLGQGPELLIRYENEEAVDDSQLPKDRFSAERLKGVDSTLKIQPAELGDSAVYLCASSLGGTAEEYFGPGTRLTVT.

There are a few counts of this clonotype. The chain employs TRBV5-1 and TRBJ2-2; D is uncertain. V shed 3 bases and J shed 4 bases, with 7 bases lying between them. The CDR3 spans 13 residues. Germline assignment: CDR1 SGHRS and CDR2 YFSETQ. The CDR3 DNA reads TGCGCCAGCAGCTCCAGCGTCACCGGGGAGCTGTTTTTT. It yields the protein CASSSSVTGELFF.

The CDR3 DNA sequence: TGCGCCAGCAGCTTCCCGGGCTCCGGGAACGAGCAGTACTTC. Translated, it gives CASSFPGSGNEQYF. The chain links TRBV5-1 to TRBJ2-7; D is perhaps TRBD2 (5 bases). The V gene's germline CDR1 is SGHRS and CDR2 YFSETQ. The CDR3 length is 14 residues. The ends were cut back, 2 bases at V and 5 bases at J, with 14 bases in the middle. Full variable domain (missing parts from reference TRBV5-1 and TRBJ2-7): KAGVTQTPRYLIKTRGQQVTLSCSPISGHRSVSWYQQTPGQGLQFLFEYFSETQRNKGNFPGRFSGRQFSNSRSEMNVSTLELGDSALYLCASSFPGSGNEQYFGPGTRLTVT.

In its sample, this clonotype was seen a few times. The chain is built from TRBV5-6 and TRBJ2-6; 9 bases line up with TRBD1. V shed 0 bases and J 4 bases; nucleotides not matched to a gene: 14. The CDR3 sequence is 20 residues long. Germline V lookup: CDR1 SGHDT, CDR2 YYEEEE. The CDR3 here is CASSLEGQGLFLAGANVLTF. The CDR3 DNA is TGTGCCAGCAGCTTGGAGGGACAGGGTTTATTCCTGGCCGGGGCCAACGTCCTGACTTTC. The entire variable domain, with the rest obtained from reference TRBV5-6 and TRBJ2-6, is as follows: DAGVTQSPTHLIKTRGQQVTLRCSPKSGHDTVSWYQQALGQGPQFIFQYYEEEERQRGNFPDRFSGHQFPNYSSELNVNALLLGDSALYLCASSLEGQGLFLAGANVLTFGAGSRLTVL.

This clonotype showed up just a few times. This chain links TRBV7-2 with TRBJ1-5; a weak D match, TRBD1 (5 bases). Per germline, CDR1 SGHTA and CDR2 FQGNSA. CDR3 length: 12 residues. Trimming pared 5 bases from V and 10 bases from J, leaving 12 bases between. The CDR3 bases are TGTGCCAGCAGCCCAACAACAGGTCCCCAGCATTTT. Its protein is CASSPTTGPQHF.

This clonotype was observed a few times. V usage is TRBV13 and J usage is TRBJ1-2; TRBD1 matches at 7 bases. The CDR3 length is 17 residues. J gave up 4 bases and V 4 bases, and 15 bases lay outside the gene matches. From germline, CDR1 is PRHDT and CDR2 FYEKMQ (reference sequence). As DNA, the CDR3 is TGTGCCAGCAGCTCCCGGGACAGCCAGGCCTTCCCCTATGGCTACACCTTC. Translating gives CASSSRDSQAFPYGYTF.

This clonotype was observed a handful of times. This rearrangement joins TRBV7-8 to TRBJ2-7; 11 positions match TRBD2. This CDR3 has 16 residues. Germline V CDR1 and CDR2: SGHVS, FQNEAQ. V was clipped by 3 bases and J by 6 bases; unmatched bases: 10. The CDR3 bases are TGTGCCAGCAGCTTGGTAGCGGGAGGGCCGGCCAGCGAGCAGTACTTC. The encoded protein is CASSLVAGGPASEQYF.

This clonotype showed up just a few times. The chain joins TRBV20-1 to TRBJ2-5, with D uncertain. The ends were cut back, 0 bases at V and 1 base at J, with 15 bases in the middle. This CDR3 comprises 16 residues. CDR1 and CDR2 from the germline V gene are DFQATT and SNEGSKA (reference sequence). Written as DNA, the CDR3 is TGCAGTGCTAGAGATCCGAGTCGGTGGCTCCAAGAGACCCAGTACTTC. As protein: CSARDPSRWLQETQYF.

Only one count was recorded for this clonotype. Sequence at one end of the junction differs from germline and may be a read error. The chain recombines TRBV7-7 with TRBJ2-2; D not certain. Germline V gene lookup returns CDR1 SSHAT and CDR2 FNYEAQ (reference sequence). The CDR3 length is 12 residues. The CDR3 bases are TGTGCTAGCAGCGAGGATGCTGGGGAGCTGTTTTTT. This codes for CASSEDAGELFF.

This clonotype was counted between two and nine times. The chain joins TRBV29-1 to TRBJ1-4, with D hard to call. Trimming removed 4 bases from V and 3 bases from J, with 12 bases in between. The CDR3 is made up of 14 amino acids. Germline CDR1 and CDR2: SQVTM and ANQGSEA. The CDR3: CSVARTDSNEKLFF. The CDR3 DNA follows: TGCAGCGTTGCCCGGACGGACTCTAATGAAAAACTGTTTTTT.

This clonotype was seen a handful of times. V and J are TRBV20-1 and TRBJ2-3, with 8 bases lining up with TRBD2. The V and J ends lost 0 bases and 4 bases, in that order; junction bases with no gene match: 3. The CDR3 is 14 residues long. Germline CDR1 is DFQATT and CDR2 is SNEGSKA (reference sequence). The CDR3 DNA reads as TGCAGTGCTAGAGACGGGGGGGGATCAGATACGCAGTATTTT. This translates into CSARDGGGSDTQYF.

The J gene is TRBJ2-2, the V gene TRBV29-1; TRBD1 matches at 9 bases. V shed 4 bases, J shed 7 bases, and the junction held 13 bases outside the gene matches. The CDR3 is 16 residues long. CDR1 is SQVTM, CDR2 ANQGSEA, per germline. CDR3 coding DNA: TGCAGCGTTGCCCCACTCCGAGACAGGGGGAACGGGGAGCTGTTTTTT. This translates into CSVAPLRDRGNGELFF.

The sample holds a few counts of this clonotype. V and J are TRBV20-1 and TRBJ2-2; 13 bases agree with TRBD2. The J segment lost 4 bases and the V segment lost 2 bases, leaving 1 base of the junction unmatched. This CDR3 spans 15 amino acids. Per germline, CDR1 DFQATT and CDR2 SNEGSKA (reference sequence). The chain's CDR3 is CSARRTSGSTGELFF. The CDR3 DNA reads TGCAGTGCTAGAAGGACTAGCGGGAGCACCGGGGAGCTGTTTTTT.

The chain recombines TRBV5-1 with TRBJ2-1; 9 positions agree with TRBD1. The germline V gene has CDR1 SGHRS and CDR2 YFSETQ. The CDR3 length is 13 residues. Trimming removed 7 bases from V and 4 bases from J; junction bases left unmatched: 3. The CDR3 nucleotides are TGCGCCAGCGACAGGGGGACGTACAATGAGCAGTTCTTC. Its protein is CASDRGTYNEQFF.

This clonotype was seen only a few times. The rearrangement uses TRBV6-5 and TRBJ2-7; D is unclear. The CDR3 extends over 17 amino acids. Germline CDR1 is MNHEY and CDR2 is SVGAGI. V was cut by 0 bases and J by 1 base, with 16 bases left in between. CDR3 amino acids: CASSYSIDPNFSYEQYF. The CDR3 DNA follows: TGTGCCAGCAGTTACTCGATAGATCCGAACTTTTCCTACGAGCAGTACTTC.

This clonotype has just one count. The chain links TRBV7-2 to TRBJ1-2, with 7 bases aligning to TRBD1. The V gene's germline CDR1 is SGHTA and CDR2 FQGNSA. The CDR3 contains 14 residues. V shed 5 bases and J 3 bases; nucleotides not matched to a gene: 6. In DNA form, the CDR3 reads TGTGCCAGCAGCAGGGGGCCCGGGGACTATGGCTACACCTTC. Translated: CASSRGPGDYGYTF.

This chain connects TRBV30 to TRBJ2-7; no clear D. This CDR3 is built from 11 residues. Germline V gives CDR1 GTSNPN, CDR2 SVGIG (reference sequence). V lost 2 bases and J lost 4, with 6 bases in between. CDR3 loop: CAWSHSYEQYF. In DNA, the CDR3 is TGTGCCTGGAGTCATTCTTACGAGCAGTACTTC.

The V call is TRBV7-6, the J call TRBJ1-1; no clear D gene. The CDR3 length is 14 residues. Trimming took off 0 bases at V and 5 bases at J, with 10 bases between the two ends. Germline-derived CDR1 and CDR2 are SGHVS and FNYEAQ. CDR3 DNA: TGTGCCAGCAGCTTAGCTCAATCGGAGACTGAAGCTTTCTTT. Its translation is CASSLAQSETEAFF.